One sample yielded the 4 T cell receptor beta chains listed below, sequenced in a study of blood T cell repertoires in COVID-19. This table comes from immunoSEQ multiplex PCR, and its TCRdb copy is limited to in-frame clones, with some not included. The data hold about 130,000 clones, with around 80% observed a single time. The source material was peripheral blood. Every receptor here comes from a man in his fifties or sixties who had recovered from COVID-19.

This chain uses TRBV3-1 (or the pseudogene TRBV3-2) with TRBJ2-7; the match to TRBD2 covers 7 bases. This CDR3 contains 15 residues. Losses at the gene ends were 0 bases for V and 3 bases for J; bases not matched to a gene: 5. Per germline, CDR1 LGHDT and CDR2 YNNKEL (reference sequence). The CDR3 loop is CASSQDRSSGYEQYF. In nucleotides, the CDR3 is TGTGCCAGCAGCCAAGATCGGTCTAGCGGCTACGAGCAGTACTTC.

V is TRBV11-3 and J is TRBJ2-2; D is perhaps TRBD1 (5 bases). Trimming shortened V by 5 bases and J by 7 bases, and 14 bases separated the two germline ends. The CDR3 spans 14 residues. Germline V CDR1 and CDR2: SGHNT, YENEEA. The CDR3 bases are TGTGCCAGCAGCGGACAACAAGGTTTCGGGGAGCTGTTTTTT. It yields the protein CASSGQQGFGELFF.

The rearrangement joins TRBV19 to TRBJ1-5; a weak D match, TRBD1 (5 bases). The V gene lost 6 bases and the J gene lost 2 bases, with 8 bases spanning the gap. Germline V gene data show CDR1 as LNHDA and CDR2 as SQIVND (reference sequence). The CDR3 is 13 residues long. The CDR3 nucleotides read TGTGCCAGTAGGGGGGGTCGCAATCAGCCCCAGCATTTT. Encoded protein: CASRGGRNQPQHF.

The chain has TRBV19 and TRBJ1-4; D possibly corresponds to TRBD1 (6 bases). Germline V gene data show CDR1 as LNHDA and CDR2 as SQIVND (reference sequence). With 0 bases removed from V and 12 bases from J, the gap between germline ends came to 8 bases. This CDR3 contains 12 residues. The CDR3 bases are TGTGCCAGTAGTATAGACCGGACAGAACTGTTTTTT. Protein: CASSIDRTELFF.